This T cell receptor (beta chain) was recovered during a study of HIV-infected patients and healthy controls. Broader study findings: The seeming recovery of the Gini index after therapy in HIV-infected patients vanished in size-matched data. HIV-infected patients and controls differed significantly in mean usage of eight alpha and eight beta V genes. In healthy controls, MAIT alpha CDR3s were common; in HIV+ repertoires, severely depleted.

Note on this clonotype: The antigen is unknown.

The repertoire came from unfractionated whole blood and reflected all unsorted peripheral T cells. 500 ng RNA was reverse transcribed with alpha and beta constant-region primers. Using multiplexing indices, alpha and beta chain libraries were generated apart by chain-specific third strand synthesis. Two random hexamers, added before amplification and joined, formed each molecule's 12-nucleotide barcode. TCRdb recomputed calls from the 5' RACE reads with MiXCR, one row per CDR3 protein. The sample shows 15,000 to 20,000 distinct CDR3 sequences, roughly 8.2% of them seen only once. The CDR3 is 12 residues long. Deletions cut 3 bases from V and 1 base from J, with 3 bases between.

This receptor was identified in an adult in good health. The rearrangement links TRBV12-3 or TRBV12-4 to TRBJ2-5; D unclear. The sample consisted of blood. CDR3 in amino acids: CASSFSQETQYF. Written as DNA, the CDR3 is TGTGCCAGCAGTTTTTCCCAAGAGACCCAGTACTTC.